The clone carrying this T cell receptor beta chain occurred once. This sample was taken from a study of blood T cell repertoires in COVID-19. Original data processing: Reference gene primer amplification in the assay estimated nucleated cell counts. TCRdb's copy holds only in-frame clones and misses some; the assay was immunoSEQ multiplex PCR. That table furnishes V, J and clone size, whereas the DNA furnished D and trimming. There are 150,000 to 200,000 clones in the sample; 65% to 90% occur only once, and roughly 8.7% lies in the top ten. CDR1 is MDHEN and CDR2 is SYDVKM in the germline V gene. V gave up 6 bases and J gave up 2 bases; unmatched junction bases: 11. This CDR3 spans 16 amino acids.

The source of this sequence is a man between 50 and 59 years old with active or convalescent COVID-19. The genes are TRBV28 and TRBJ1-1; TRBD1 matches at 8 bases. Sequencing used peripheral blood. The CDR3 DNA is TGTGCCAGCAGCGAACAAACAGGGGGGAAAAACACTGAAGCTTTCTTT. This sequence encodes CASSEQTGGKNTEAFF.